This TCR beta chain derives from a study of siplizumab effects on memory and regulatory T cells. Study-level points and caveats: In the presence of siplizumab, alloreactive sequences traceable to unstimulated CD4+ memory cells were significantly reduced.

A remark on this clone: No antigen is known for it.

Sequencing was performed with immunoSEQ multiplex PCR; in TCRdb, only in-frame clones are kept and a portion is missing. The sample yields more than 90,000 clones, just under 95% seen once. The CDR3 spans 14 residues. With 6 bases clipped from V and 0 bases from J, the junction kept 2 bases outside the gene matches. Germline-derived CDR1 and CDR2 are MNHEY and SVGAGI. The rearrangement links TRBV6-5 to TRBJ2-3, with 8 bases aligning to TRBD2. This TCR derives from a human donor in good health. Specimen: non-Treg CD4+ T cells sorted from blood. The CDR3 is CASRTSASTDTQYF. CDR3 nucleotides: TGTGCCAGCAGGACTAGCGCTAGCACAGATACGCAGTATTTT.